This T cell receptor (beta chain) was captured in a study of blood T cell repertoires in COVID-19. About the study: The United States, Italy and Spain were the sources of the acute and convalescent COVID-19 samples.

With 2 bases removed from V and 7 bases from J, the gap between germline ends came to 11 bases. Germline-derived CDR1 and CDR2 are MGHRA and YSYEKL. The CDR3 is made up of 14 amino acids. Two negative PCRs, clearance, or symptom resolution had been documented for recovered Cohort 3 donors. Produced via immunoSEQ multiplex PCR; TCRdb's table is partial and in-frame only. Found here are about 220,000 clones, 84% of them singletons; the top ten hold approximately 6.8%. V gene TRBV4-1 combines with J gene TRBJ2-2; TRBD1 is a possible D gene (6 bases). This TCR derives from a woman aged 35 to 49 who had recovered from COVID-19. Sequenced: PBMCs or T cells enriched from blood (not recorded which). CDR3 sequence: CASSQTQGIGELFF. The CDR3 DNA is TGCGCCAGCAGCCAAACCCAGGGGATCGGGGAGCTGTTTTTT.